This section outlines one TCR beta chain sequence together with its context. Antigen unknown. The data belong to a study of multiple sclerosis patients with progressive multifocal leukoencephalopathy. Findings and limits, study-wide: Clones expanded at PML were already present before and during natalizumab. Lower normalized Shannon entropy suggested reduced TRB diversity in most PML patients.

Germline V CDR1 and CDR2: SQVTM, ANQGSEA. The CDR3 is 15 residues long. Germline trimming cut 4 bases from V and 6 bases from J; bases unmatched to any gene: 12. Described time point: approximately twelve months of natalizumab therapy. The assay was run at survey level. Sequencing used immunoSEQ multiplex PCR; TCRdb keeps in-frame clones, though not all of them. The sample includes 25,000 or so clones, 75% to 95% of them seen just once. V and J are TRBV29-1 and TRBJ1-2, with 9 bases fitting TRBD1. The receptor was isolated from a man aged 25 to 40 with multiple sclerosis. Sequenced here: PBMCs, sampled from a patient treated with natalizumab. As DNA, the CDR3 is TGCAGCGTTGTTCCGCCGACAGGGGGTTGGCATGGCTACACCTTC. It specifies CSVVPPTGGWHGYTF.